Listed below are T cell receptor beta chains from one sample, sequenced in a study of OX40 agonist ivuxolimab in advanced cancers. Only in-frame clones appear in the TCRdb table, and some are missing; sequencing was by immunoSEQ multiplex PCR. This sample carries 56,000 or so clones, over 80% of them seen once, and the ten largest clones take about 4.5%. The sequencing used CD4+ or CD8+ T cells sorted from blood, collected in a trial of the OX40 agonist ivuxolimab. The receptor set was obtained from an adult with an advanced solid tumor such as melanoma, head and neck, liver or kidney cancer. Both conserved end residues are part of each CDR3. The D gene is left open where the match is weak.

TRBV6-1,-,CASSEWQGPGEQFF
TRBV28,-,CATLHVRTDNERLFF
TRBV11-2,-,CASSPGLSNTEAFF
TRBV11-2,-,CASSLARTNQETQYF
TRBV7-9,-,CASSLKAGPSYEQYF
TRBV14,TRBD2,CASSPTYSGPAQYF
TRBV5-4,TRBD1,CASSTTGGQETQYF
TRBV6-5,TRBD1,CASSPGQGSYEQYF
TRBV6-6,TRBD1,CASSPRAGGETQYF
TRBV20-1,-,CSARAGYEQYF